The text below deals with one TCR beta chain. Original methodology: Scientists estimated how many nucleated cells there were by amplifying reference gene primers. Generated by immunoSEQ multiplex PCR, the TCRdb table keeps only in-frame clones and is missing some. V, J and clone size derive from that table, while D and trimming were established from the DNA sequence. Of about 280,000 clones listed, approximately 86% are singletons. This entry is derived from a study of blood T cell repertoires in COVID-19. The wider study: Researchers got acute and convalescent COVID-19 samples from the United States, Italy and Spain. Sources were T cells, B-cell-depleted T cells, or PBMCs; the material itself was cDNA or gDNA.

CDR3 length equals 16 residues. J gave up 3 bases and V 8 bases, and 14 bases lay outside the gene matches. This sequence joins TRBV23-1 and TRBJ2-5, with 8 bases that match TRBD1. TRBV23-1 is labeled an ORF, and its function is uncertain. This clonotype was sampled from a woman between 50 and 59 years old who had recovered from COVID-19. Source material: peripheral blood. The CDR3 spells CASCLSGRGHEETQYF. CDR3 coding DNA: TGCGCCAGCTGTCTCTCGGGCAGGGGGCACGAAGAGACCCAGTACTTC.